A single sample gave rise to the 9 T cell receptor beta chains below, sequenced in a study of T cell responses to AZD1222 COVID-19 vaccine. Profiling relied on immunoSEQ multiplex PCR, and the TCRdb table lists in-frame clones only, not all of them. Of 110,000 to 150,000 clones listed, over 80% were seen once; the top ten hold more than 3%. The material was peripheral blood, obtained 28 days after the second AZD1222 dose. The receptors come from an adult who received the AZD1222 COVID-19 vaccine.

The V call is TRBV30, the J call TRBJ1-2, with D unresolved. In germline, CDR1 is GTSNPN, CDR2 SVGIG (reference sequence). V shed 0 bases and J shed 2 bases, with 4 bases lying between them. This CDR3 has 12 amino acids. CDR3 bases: TGTGCCTGGAGTGTACGGAACTATGGCTACACCTTC. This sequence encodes CAWSVRNYGYTF.

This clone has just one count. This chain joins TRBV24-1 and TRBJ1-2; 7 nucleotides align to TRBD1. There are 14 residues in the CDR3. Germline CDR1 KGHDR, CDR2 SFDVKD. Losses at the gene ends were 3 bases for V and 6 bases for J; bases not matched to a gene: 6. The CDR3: CATSDLAQGDGYTF. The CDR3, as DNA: TGTGCCACCAGTGATCTGGCTCAGGGGGATGGCTACACCTTC.

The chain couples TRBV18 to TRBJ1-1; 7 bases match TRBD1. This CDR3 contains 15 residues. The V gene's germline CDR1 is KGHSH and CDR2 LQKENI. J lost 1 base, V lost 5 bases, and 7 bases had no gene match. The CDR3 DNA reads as TGTGCCAGCTCAAGGAGTGGGACAGAGAACACTGAAGCTTTCTTT. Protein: CASSRSGTENTEAFF.

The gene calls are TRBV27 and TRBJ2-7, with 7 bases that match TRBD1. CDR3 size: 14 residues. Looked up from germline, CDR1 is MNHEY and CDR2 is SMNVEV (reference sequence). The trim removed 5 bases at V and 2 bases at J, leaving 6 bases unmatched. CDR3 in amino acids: CASSQGTVPYEQYF. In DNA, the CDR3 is TGTGCCAGCAGTCAAGGGACAGTCCCCTACGAGCAGTACTTC.

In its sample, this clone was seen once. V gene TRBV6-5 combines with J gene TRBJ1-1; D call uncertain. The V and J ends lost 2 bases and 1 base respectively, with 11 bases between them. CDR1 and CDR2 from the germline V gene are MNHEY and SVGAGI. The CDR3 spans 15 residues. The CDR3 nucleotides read TGTGCCAGCAGTTACGGTTTGGTGGGGAACACTGAAGCTTTCTTT. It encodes CASSYGLVGNTEAFF.

The CDR3 DNA is TGTGCCAGCAGCTATGACAGATACTATGGCTACACCTTC. Residues: CASSYDRYYGYTF. The J gene is TRBJ1-2, the V gene TRBV7-8, with a weak D call TRBD1 (5 bases). Trimming removed 4 bases at V and 3 bases at J, with 9 bases between. This CDR3 contains 13 residues. CDR1 is SGHVS, CDR2 FQNEAQ, per germline.

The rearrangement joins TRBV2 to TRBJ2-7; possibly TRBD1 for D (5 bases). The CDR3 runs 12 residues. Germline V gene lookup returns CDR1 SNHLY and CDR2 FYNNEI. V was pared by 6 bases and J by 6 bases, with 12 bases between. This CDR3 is CASRGAWAEQYF. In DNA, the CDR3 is TGTGCCAGCAGAGGGGCCTGGGCCGAGCAGTACTTC.

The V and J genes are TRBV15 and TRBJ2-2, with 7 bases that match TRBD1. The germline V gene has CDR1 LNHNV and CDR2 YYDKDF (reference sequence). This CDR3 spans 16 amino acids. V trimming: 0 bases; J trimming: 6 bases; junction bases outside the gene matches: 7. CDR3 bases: TGTGCCACCAGCAGAGACGGAACAGGGGTTTCCGGGGAGCTGTTTTTT. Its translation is CATSRDGTGVSGELFF.

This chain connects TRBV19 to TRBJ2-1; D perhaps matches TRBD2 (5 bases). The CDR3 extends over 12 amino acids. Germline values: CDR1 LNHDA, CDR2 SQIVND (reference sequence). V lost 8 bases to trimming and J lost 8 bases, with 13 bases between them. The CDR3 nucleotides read TGTGCCAGTGAGGGCGCCAAGGATGAGCAGTTCTTC. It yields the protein CASEGAKDEQFF. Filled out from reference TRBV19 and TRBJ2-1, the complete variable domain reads DGGITQSPKYLFRKEGQNVTLSCEQNLNHDAMYWYRQDPGQGLRLIYYSQIVNDFQKGDIAEGYSVSREKKESFPLTVTSAQKNPTAFYLCASEGAKDEQFFGPGTRLTVL.